The 20 T cell receptor beta chains given below trace back to one sample, sequenced in a study of OX40 agonist ivuxolimab in advanced cancers. Sequenced by immunoSEQ multiplex PCR; TCRdb stores in-frame clones only, minus some. Seen here are roughly 66,000 clones, about 85% observed once, and the top ten hold about 1.3%. The specimen was CD4+ or CD8+ T cells sorted from blood, collected in a trial of the OX40 agonist ivuxolimab. The receptor source for this set is an adult with an advanced solid tumor such as melanoma, head and neck, liver or kidney cancer.

V is TRBV28 and J is TRBJ1-3, with 7 bases aligning to TRBD1. J lost 4 bases, V lost 7 bases, and 7 bases had no gene match. The V gene's germline CDR1 is MDHEN and CDR2 SYDVKM. This CDR3 has 14 amino acids. The chain's CDR3 is CASTEQGTGNTIYF. The DNA of the CDR3 is TGTGCCAGCACAGAACAGGGGACCGGAAACACCATATATTTT.

This chain connects TRBV7-2 to TRBJ2-2, with TRBD2 matching over 8 bases. There are 18 residues in the CDR3. V trimming: 5 bases; J trimming: 4 bases; junction bases outside the gene matches: 15. Looked up from germline, CDR1 is SGHTA and CDR2 is FQGNSA. This chain's CDR3 is CASSPPLAGQQFTGELFF. The CDR3 nucleotides are TGTGCCAGCAGCCCACCCTTAGCGGGACAACAATTCACCGGGGAGCTGTTTTTT.

The chain has TRBV6-6 and TRBJ2-2; 10 bases map to TRBD2. CDR3 length: 15 amino acids. Trimming removed 6 bases from V and 5 bases from J; junction bases left unmatched: 6. The germline V gene has CDR1 MNHNY and CDR2 SVGAGI (reference sequence). CDR3 DNA: TGTGCCAGCAGACGAAGCGGGGGGGGAACCGGGGAGCTGTTTTTT. It specifies CASRRSGGGTGELFF.

This rearrangement joins TRBV5-5 to TRBJ2-7; either TRBD1 or TRBD2 may supply D (5 bases each). This CDR3 is 14 amino acids long. Germline V gives CDR1 SGHKS, CDR2 YYEKEE (reference sequence). Trimming took 6 bases from V and 2 from J, leaving 15 bases between them. CDR3 bases: TGTGCCAGCATAGTGAGGGACGGAGCCTACGAGCAGTACTTC. It yields the protein CASIVRDGAYEQYF.

The V gene is TRBV25-1, the J gene TRBJ2-1, with D maybe TRBD1 (5 bases). The CDR3 is 16 residues long. V lost 2 bases and J 2 bases, leaving 13 bases between the germline ends. The germline V gene encodes CDR1 MGHDK and CDR2 SYGVNS. The CDR3 region is CASSEGALRPYNEQFF. CDR3 DNA sequence: TGTGCCAGCAGTGAAGGGGCGCTGAGGCCCTACAATGAGCAGTTCTTC. The whole variable domain, filled in from reference TRBV25-1 and TRBJ2-1, reads EADIYQTPRYLVIGTGKKITLECSQTMGHDKMYWYQQDPGMELHLIHYSYGVNSTEKGDLSSESTVSRIRTEHFPLTLESARPSHTSQYLCASSEGALRPYNEQFFGPGTRLTVL.

V gene TRBV27 combines with J gene TRBJ1-3; D gene uncertain. The germline V and J ends were trimmed by 5 bases and 1 base, with 15 bases remaining between them. The germline V gene has CDR1 MNHEY and CDR2 SMNVEV (reference sequence). The CDR3 has 16 residues. The DNA for the CDR3 is TGTGCCAGCAGTAAGTCCGCAGAAGGGTCTGGAAACACCATATATTTT. This codes for CASSKSAEGSGNTIYF.

The V call is TRBV7-2, the J call TRBJ1-5; D call uncertain. Per germline, CDR1 SGHTA and CDR2 FQGNSA. The CDR3 totals 16 residues. The ends were cut back, 0 bases at V and 9 bases at J, with 18 bases in the middle. The CDR3 DNA is TGTGCCAGCAGCTTAGCGCCCGGGCAAGCCGAATGGCCCCAGCATTTT. It codes for CASSLAPGQAEWPQHF.

CDR3 sequence (DNA): TGTGCCAGTAGACTAGCGGGATTGTACGAGCAGTACTTC. Residues: CASRLAGLYEQYF. V and J are TRBV28 and TRBJ2-7; 11 bases align to TRBD2. CDR3 length: 13 residues. From germline, CDR1 is MDHEN and CDR2 SYDVKM. J lost 4 bases, V lost 9 bases, and 5 bases had no gene match. The full variable domain, in which reference TRBV28 and TRBJ2-7 provide the parts outside the CDR3, is DVKVTQSSRYLVKRTGEKVFLECVQDMDHENMFWYRQDPGLGLRLIYFSYDVKMKEKGDIPEGYSVSREKKERFSLILESASTNQTSMYLCASRLAGLYEQYFGPGTRLTVT.

The chain has TRBV11-2 and TRBJ1-2; no clear D gene. The CDR3 length is 13 residues. Germline values: CDR1 SGHAT, CDR2 FQNNGV. V was shortened by 5 bases and J by 0 bases, with 7 bases between the two germline ends. CDR3 sequence (DNA): TGTGCCAGCAGCCCCAGCCCTAACTATGGCTACACCTTC. Translated, it gives CASSPSPNYGYTF. Variable domain in full (rest from reference TRBV11-2 and TRBJ1-2): EAGVAQSPRYKIIEKRQSVAFWCNPISGHATLYWYQQILGQGPKLLIQFQNNGVVDDSQLPKDRFSAERLKGVDSTLKIQPAKLEDSAVYLCASSPSPNYGYTFGSGTRLTVV.

The chain carries TRBV27 and TRBJ2-5, with D possibly matching TRBD1 (5 bases). The V end was cut by 5 bases, the J end by 2 bases, with 9 bases between. CDR3 length equals 13 residues. Germline CDR1 is MNHEY and CDR2 is SMNVEV (reference sequence). The CDR3 DNA reads as TGTGCCAGCAGTGGGGCAGGGCAAGAGACCCAGTACTTC. It codes for CASSGAGQETQYF.

This clone is a singleton in its sample. J is TRBJ2-4 and V is TRBV18; D gene uncertain. The germline V and J ends were trimmed by 3 bases and 0 bases, with 15 bases remaining between them. Germline V lookup: CDR1 KGHSH, CDR2 LQKENI. The CDR3 length is 17 residues. Written as DNA, the CDR3 is TGTGCCAGCTCACCGGTACCCTTTGATTTAGCCAAAAACATTCAGTACTTC. Translated, it gives CASSPVPFDLAKNIQYF.

The chain carries TRBV30 and TRBJ1-5; TRBD1 might be the D (6 bases). Germline values: CDR1 GTSNPN, CDR2 SVGIG (reference sequence). The CDR3 runs to 17 residues. V was cut by 2 bases and J by 2 bases, with 19 bases left in between. The CDR3 DNA reads TGTGCCTGGAGTCTTTCCCCCTCGACAGGCCGCAATCAGCCCCAGCATTTT. This encodes CAWSLSPSTGRNQPQHF.

This clone was seen a few times. The CDR3 loop reads CASSQEVTGDSPLHF. CDR3 coding DNA: TGCGCCAGCAGCCAAGAGGTGACAGGGGATTCACCCCTCCACTTT. The chain employs TRBV4-1 and TRBJ1-6, with 8 bases aligning to TRBD1. The ends lost 0 bases at V and 8 bases at J; junction bases unmatched: 3. This CDR3 has 15 amino acids. Germline loops: CDR1 MGHRA, CDR2 YSYEKL.

This chain uses TRBV6-6 with TRBJ2-7; tentative D call: TRBD2 (6 bases). The germline gives CDR1 MNHNY, CDR2 SVGAGI (reference sequence). The CDR3 is made up of 12 amino acids. Deletions cut 6 bases from V and 3 bases from J, with 9 bases between. CDR3 sequence reads: CASSPGSYEQYF. The CDR3 DNA reads TGTGCCAGCAGCCCCGGGAGCTACGAGCAGTACTTC.

This chain connects TRBV7-3 to TRBJ2-1; perhaps TRBD2 as D (5 bases). Germline V gives CDR1 SGHTA, CDR2 FQGTGA. This CDR3 comprises 16 residues. V was shortened by 5 bases and J by 6 bases, with 20 bases between the two germline ends. CDR3 sequence (DNA): TGTGCCAGCAGCCCCAACCGACGAGAAGGGAGCAATGAGCAGTTCTTC. Translation: CASSPNRREGSNEQFF.

The rearrangement uses TRBV4-3 and TRBJ2-1, with 14 positions matching TRBD2. Looked up from germline, CDR1 is LGHNA and CDR2 is YSLEER. The J segment lost 9 bases and the V segment lost 1 base, leaving 14 bases of the junction unmatched. The CDR3 runs 19 residues. CDR3 in amino acids: CASSQAAPAGTSGSGEQFF. The CDR3 DNA sequence: TGCGCCAGCAGCCAAGCCGCGCCCGCCGGGACTAGCGGGAGTGGTGAGCAGTTCTTC.

The chain uses TRBV6-6 and TRBJ2-7; a possible D gene is TRBD1 (7 bases). CDR1 is MNHNY and CDR2 is SVGAGI in the germline V gene (reference sequence). The germline V and J ends were trimmed by 6 bases and 3 bases, with 15 bases remaining between them. There are 14 residues in the CDR3. This CDR3 is CASSRGTDFYEQYF. The DNA of the CDR3 is TGTGCCAGCAGCCGCGGGACAGATTTCTACGAGCAGTACTTC.

The chain is built from TRBV6-4 and TRBJ2-3, with 8 bases fitting TRBD1. From germline, CDR1 is MRHNA and CDR2 SNTAGT. CDR3 size: 15 residues. V lost 2 bases, J lost 0 bases, and 1 base stayed unmatched. CDR3 amino acids: CASSDRDRSTDTQYF. CDR3 bases: TGTGCCAGCAGTGACCGGGACAGGAGCACAGATACGCAGTATTTT.

The chain links TRBV5-1 to TRBJ2-1; no firm D call. V was pared by 5 bases and J by 9 bases, with 12 bases between. Germline CDR1 is SGHRS and CDR2 is YFSETQ. The CDR3 loop spans 12 amino acids. CDR3 sequence reads: CASSRTLGEQFF. The CDR3 coding sequence is TGCGCCAGCAGTCGGACCCTCGGTGAGCAGTTCTTC.

The genes are TRBV11-2 and TRBJ2-3, with D tentatively TRBD1 (6 bases). The V end was cut by 1 base, the J end by 8 bases, with 16 bases between. Per germline, CDR1 SGHAT and CDR2 FQNNGV. This CDR3 is 15 amino acids long. The CDR3, as DNA: TGTGCCAGCAGCTTAGGGCAGGGGATGAAAGGTACGCAGTATTTT. Translated: CASSLGQGMKGTQYF.